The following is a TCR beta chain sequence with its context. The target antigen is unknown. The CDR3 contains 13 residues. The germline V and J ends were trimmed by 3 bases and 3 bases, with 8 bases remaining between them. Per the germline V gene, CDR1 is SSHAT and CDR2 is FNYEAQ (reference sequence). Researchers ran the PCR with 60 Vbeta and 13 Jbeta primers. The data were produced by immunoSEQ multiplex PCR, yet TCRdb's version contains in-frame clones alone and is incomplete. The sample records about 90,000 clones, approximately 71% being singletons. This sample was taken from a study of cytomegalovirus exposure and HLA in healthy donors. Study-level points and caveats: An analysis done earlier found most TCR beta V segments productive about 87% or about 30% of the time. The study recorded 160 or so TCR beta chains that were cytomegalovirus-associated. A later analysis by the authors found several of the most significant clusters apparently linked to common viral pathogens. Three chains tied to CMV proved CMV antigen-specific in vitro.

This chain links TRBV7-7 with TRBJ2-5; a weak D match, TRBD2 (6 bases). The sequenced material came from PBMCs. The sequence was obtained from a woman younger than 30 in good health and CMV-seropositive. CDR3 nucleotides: TGTGCCAGCAGCTTGGGACTTAAAGAGACCCAGTACTTC. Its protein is CASSLGLKETQYF.